The rows below give T cell receptor beta chains drawn from one sample of a study of blood T cell repertoires in COVID-19. Assay used: immunoSEQ multiplex PCR; TCRdb lists only in-frame clones, some missing. The sample yields some 200,000 clones, 65% to 90% seen once. What was sequenced was peripheral blood. Receptors originate from a woman aged 70 to 79 with COVID-19, enrolled during active disease. CDR3s include the opening cysteine and the closing phenylalanine or tryptophan. A D gene is named only where the DNA matches it firmly. Part of the rows lack a size; the others show once, few, many or a class for expanded clones.

J gene	D gene	clone size	V gene	CDR3 DNA	CDR3 protein
TRBJ1-2	TRBD1	few	TRBV5-4	TGTGCCAGCAGCCTGGAGGCCAACAGGGGAGGAATCCTCTATGGCTACACCTTC	CASSLEANRGGILYGYTF
TRBJ1-6	.	.	TRBV4-1	TGCGCCAGCAGCCAAGATTTAGTTCGGGGGGCTGATTCACCCCTCCACTTT	CASSQDLVRGADSPLHF
TRBJ1-1	TRBD1	.	TRBV7-2	TGTGCCATGAGACAGGGACCGAACACTGAAGCTTTCTTT	CAMRQGPNTEAFF
TRBJ1-2	TRBD1	.	TRBV29-1	TGCAGCGTCAGGAGCGGACAGGACTATGGCTACACCTTC	CSVRSGQDYGYTF
TRBJ2-2	TRBD1	.	TRBV29-1	TGCAGCGTTGTACAGGGGGCGAGTGGCGGGGAGCTGTTTTTT	CSVVQGASGGELFF
TRBJ1-1	.	.	TRBV11-3	TGTGCCAGCAGCTTAGGGCTCCAAATGAACACTGAAGCTTTCTTT	CASSLGLQMNTEAFF
TRBJ2-7	TRBD2	.	TRBV11-2	TGTGCCAGCAGCCCGGGAGGCGGTGAAAACTACGAGCAGTACTTC	CASSPGGGENYEQYF
TRBJ2-5	.	.	TRBV19	TGTGCCAGTAGTATACTCGGTATACGGGGTGAAGAGACCCAGTACTTC	CASSILGIRGEETQYF
TRBJ2-7	TRBD1	.	TRBV2	TGTGCCAGCACAGGGAGGGGACAGGGAGCCTACGAGCAGTACTTC	CASTGRGQGAYEQYF
TRBJ1-2	TRBD1	.	TRBV19	TGTGCCAGTAGGGTACAGGGGAACTATGGCTACACCTTC	CASRVQGNYGYTF
TRBJ1-2	.	.	TRBV5-1	TGCGCCAGCAGCTTGGGGGATTTAGGAAGGGGCCCCTCTCGACTTGGCTACACCTTC	CASSLGDLGRGPSRLGYTF
TRBJ1-5	.	.	TRBV18	TGTGCCAGCTCACCAAGATATGGGGGCGATGGGAGCAATCAGCCCCAGCATTTT	CASSPRYGGDGSNQPQHF
TRBJ1-2	.	.	TRBV29-1	TGCAGCGTTGACCCAGGGTACGGCTACACCTTC	CSVDPGYGYTF
TRBJ2-7	TRBD2	once	TRBV7-9	TGTGCCAGCAGCTTAACTAGCGTAAGGAACGAGCAGTACTTC	CASSLTSVRNEQYF
TRBJ1-2	.	.	TRBV19	TGTGCCAGTAGTACTCGGGGAGGCTACACCTTC	CASSTRGGYTF
TRBJ1-2	TRBD1	.	TRBV27	TGTGCCAGCAGTTTACTTCCTGGGACAGGGACTGTCGGCTACACCTTC	CASSLLPGTGTVGYTF
TRBJ2-1	.	once	TRBV18	TGTGCCAGCTCACCGGCGGGGCCCTCCTCCCACAATGAGCAGTTCTTC	CASSPAGPSSHNEQFF
TRBJ2-1	.	.	TRBV19	TGTGCCAGCAGATCTAGGGGGATACTATACAATGAGCAGTTCTTC	CASRSRGILYNEQFF
TRBJ2-2	TRBD2	.	TRBV19	TGTGCCAGTAGCCTACCCCCGGGGAGGGACACCGGGGAGCTGTTTTTT	CASSLPPGRDTGELFF
TRBJ1-4	.	.	TRBV9	TGTGCCAGCAGCGTAGCTGCGGGTTTTAATGAAAAACTGTTTTTT	CASSVAAGFNEKLFF
TRBJ1-1	.	.	TRBV27	TGTGCCAGCAGTCCCGGCGGGGGCCGATGGGCTTTCTTT	CASSPGGGRWAFF
TRBJ2-7	TRBD1	.	TRBV5-1	TGCGCCAGCAGGTATGTGGGACAGGGCTCCTACGAGCAGTACTTC	CASRYVGQGSYEQYF
TRBJ1-3	.	.	TRBV6-5	TGTGCCAGCACCCAACAGACAGGAGGAAACACCATATATTTT	CASTQQTGGNTIYF
TRBJ2-5	.	.	TRBV20-1	TGCAGTGCTAGTAGGCGGGGAGGTCAAGAGACCCAGTACTTC	CSASRRGGQETQYF
TRBJ1-2	.	.	TRBV6-5	TGTGCCAGCAGTACGCGGGACGGAGCTAACTATGGCTACACCTTC	CASSTRDGANYGYTF